This TCR beta chain was recorded in a study of shared clonotypes between healthy human individuals. Across the whole study: There were three CD4 naive, three CD4 memory, two CD8 naive and one CD8 memory plates per donor.

Germline loops: CDR1 SGHRS, CDR2 YFSETQ. Deletions cut 1 base from V and 6 bases from J, with 19 bases between. The CDR3 sequence is 17 residues long. This clone appeared once. Profiled with immunoSEQ multiplex PCR; TCRdb holds only in-frame clones, not every one. The sample carries 2 million to 2.5 million clones, 85% to 95% recorded once. Sequencing was carried out using naive CD4+ T cells from PBMCs. Subset in this sample: CD45RA+ positively selected. The rearrangement joins TRBV5-1 to TRBJ2-2; the D gene is possibly TRBD1 (5 bases). The sequence was obtained from a man between 18 and 29 years old in good health. Some clones in this sample may be carry-over from other donors' samples. For the CDR3, the DNA is TGCGCCAGCAGCTTGACCATAAACGCAGGGATACCCGGGGAGCTGTTTTTT. Amino acid sequence: CASSLTINAGIPGELFF.